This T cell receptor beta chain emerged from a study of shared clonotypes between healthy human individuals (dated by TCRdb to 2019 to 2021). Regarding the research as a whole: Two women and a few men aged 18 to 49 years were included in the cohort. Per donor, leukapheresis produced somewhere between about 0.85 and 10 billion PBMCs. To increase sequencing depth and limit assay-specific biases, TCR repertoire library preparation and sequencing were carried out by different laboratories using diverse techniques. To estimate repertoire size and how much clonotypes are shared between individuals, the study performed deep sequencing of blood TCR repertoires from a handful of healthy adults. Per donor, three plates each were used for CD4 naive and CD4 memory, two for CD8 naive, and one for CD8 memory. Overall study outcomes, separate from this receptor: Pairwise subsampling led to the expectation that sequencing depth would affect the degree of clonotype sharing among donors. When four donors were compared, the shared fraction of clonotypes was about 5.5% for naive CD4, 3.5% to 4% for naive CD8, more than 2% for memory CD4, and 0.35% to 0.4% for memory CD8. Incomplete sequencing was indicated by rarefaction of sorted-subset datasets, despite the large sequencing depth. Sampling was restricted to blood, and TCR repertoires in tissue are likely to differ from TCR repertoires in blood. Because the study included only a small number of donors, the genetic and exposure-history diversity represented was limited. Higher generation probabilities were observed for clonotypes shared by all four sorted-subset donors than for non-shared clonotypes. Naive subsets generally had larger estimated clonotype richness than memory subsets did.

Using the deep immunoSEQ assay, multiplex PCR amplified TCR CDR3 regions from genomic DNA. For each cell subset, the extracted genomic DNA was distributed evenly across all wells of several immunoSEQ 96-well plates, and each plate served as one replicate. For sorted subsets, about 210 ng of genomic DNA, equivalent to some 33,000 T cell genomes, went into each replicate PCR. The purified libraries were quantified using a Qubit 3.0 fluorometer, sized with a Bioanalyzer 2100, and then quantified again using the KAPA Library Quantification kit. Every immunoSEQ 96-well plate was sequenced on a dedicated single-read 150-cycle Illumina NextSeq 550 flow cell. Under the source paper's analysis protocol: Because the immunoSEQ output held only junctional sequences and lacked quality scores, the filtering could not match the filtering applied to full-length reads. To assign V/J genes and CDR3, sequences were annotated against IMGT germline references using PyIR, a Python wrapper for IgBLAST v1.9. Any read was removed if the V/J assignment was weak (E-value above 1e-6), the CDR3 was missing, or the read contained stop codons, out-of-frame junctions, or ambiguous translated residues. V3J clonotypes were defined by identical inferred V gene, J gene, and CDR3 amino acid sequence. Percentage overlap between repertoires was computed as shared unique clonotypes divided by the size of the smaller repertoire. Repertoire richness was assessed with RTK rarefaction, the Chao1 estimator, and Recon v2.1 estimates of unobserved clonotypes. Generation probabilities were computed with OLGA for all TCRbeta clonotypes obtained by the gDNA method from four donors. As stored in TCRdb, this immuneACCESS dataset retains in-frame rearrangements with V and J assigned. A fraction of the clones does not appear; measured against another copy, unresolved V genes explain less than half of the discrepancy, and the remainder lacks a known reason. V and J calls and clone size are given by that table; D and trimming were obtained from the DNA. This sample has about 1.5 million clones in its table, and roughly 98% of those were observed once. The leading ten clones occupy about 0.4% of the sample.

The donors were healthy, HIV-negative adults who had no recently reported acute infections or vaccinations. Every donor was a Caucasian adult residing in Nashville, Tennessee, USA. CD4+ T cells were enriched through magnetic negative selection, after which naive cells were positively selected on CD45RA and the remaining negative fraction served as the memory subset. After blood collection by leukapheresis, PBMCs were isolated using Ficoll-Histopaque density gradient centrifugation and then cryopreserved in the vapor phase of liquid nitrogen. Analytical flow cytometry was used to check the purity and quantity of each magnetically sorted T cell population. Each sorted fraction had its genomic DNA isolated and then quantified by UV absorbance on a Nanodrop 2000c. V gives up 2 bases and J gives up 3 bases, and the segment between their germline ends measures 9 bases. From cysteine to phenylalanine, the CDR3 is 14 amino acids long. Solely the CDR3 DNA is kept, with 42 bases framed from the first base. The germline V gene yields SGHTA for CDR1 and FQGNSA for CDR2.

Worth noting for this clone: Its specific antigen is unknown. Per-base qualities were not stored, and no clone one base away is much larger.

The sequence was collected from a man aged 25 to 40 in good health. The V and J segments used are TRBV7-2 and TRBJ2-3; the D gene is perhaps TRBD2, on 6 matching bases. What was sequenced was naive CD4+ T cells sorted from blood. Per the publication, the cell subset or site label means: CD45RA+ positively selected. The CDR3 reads CASSLIAVTDTQYF. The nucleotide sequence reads TGTGCCAGCAGCTTAATAGCGGTGACAGATACGCAGTATTTT.